The subject of this entry is one TCR beta chain. The sample belongs to a study of blood T cell repertoires in COVID-19. Study information: Donors in the United States, Italy and Spain gave samples during acute or convalescent COVID-19.

Original processing notes: Amplification of reference gene primers was used by the study to estimate nucleated cell counts. The table came from immunoSEQ multiplex PCR; TCRdb's copy has only in-frame clones and leaves some out. That table supplies the V and J calls and clone size; D and trimming were determined from the DNA. The table shows 200,000 to 300,000 clones, with 86% occurring only once. This CDR3 spans 12 amino acids. Looked up from germline, CDR1 is MNHEY and CDR2 is SVGAGI. With V trimmed by 5 bases and J by 7 bases, 4 bases remained unmatched. Seattle patients were enrolled during active infection and followed longitudinally.

The chain recombines TRBV6-5 with TRBJ1-2, with TRBD1 matching over 7 bases. Sequencing was performed on peripheral blood. This clonotype was obtained from a woman at least 80 years old with COVID-19, enrolled during active disease. DNA of the CDR3: TGTGCCAGCAGTAGCCGACAGGGTGGCTACACCTTC. Amino acid sequence: CASSSRQGGYTF.